The 28 T cell receptor beta chains reported below all come from one sample, sequenced in a study of T cell repertoires in cytomegalovirus infection (dated by TCRdb to about 2019). Sequencing was performed on an Illumina HiSeq 1500. TCRdb cleaned the public reads at Q25 with fastp, built clones with MiXCR and kept in-frame beta chains. Rows are combined by CDR3 protein, so each entry shows the most common genes and DNA. Here the sample has 900,000 to 950,000 distinct CDR3 sequences; approximately 31% occur a single time. Under 15% of the sample is held by the ten biggest clonotypes. Their antigen targets remain unknown. The sample's treatment or condition label is to be understood as: in vitro stimulation with specific CMV peptide epitopes to enrich CMV-specific T cells. The starting material was cultured CD8+ T cells from PBMCs, obtained from culture after CMV antigen stimulation. All receptors come from a human donor in good health (CMV status not recorded). Some clones in this sample may be carry-over from other donors' samples.

This clonotype was observed a single time. An end of the junction does not agree with germline; a read error may underlie this. The chain couples TRBV6-1 to TRBJ2-1; 8 bases map to TRBD2. The CDR3 sequence is 15 residues long. The V gene's germline CDR1 is MNHNS and CDR2 SASEGT. DNA of the CDR3: TGTGTCAGCAGTGGTCAGCGGGGGAGCTACAATGAGCAGTTCTTC. Protein sequence: CVSSGQRGSYNEQFF.

This clonotype occurred a few times. This chain uses TRBV27 with TRBJ2-2; D is unresolved. Germline CDR1 is MNHEY and CDR2 is SMNVEV (reference sequence). The CDR3 covers 15 residues. The V end was cut by 10 bases, the J end by 5 bases, with 20 bases between. CDR3 loop: CATSVRLERTGELFF. The CDR3 nucleotides are TGTGCCACCTCAGTTAGGCTAGAAAGGACCGGGGAGCTGTTTTTT.

This clonotype was detected once. The V call is TRBV15, the J call TRBJ2-7; D not certain. Germline CDR1 reads LNHNV; CDR2 reads YYDKDF (reference sequence). This CDR3 comprises 14 residues. The V end was cut by 9 bases, the J end by 2 bases, with 17 bases between. CDR3 loop: CATSLGTSTYEQYF. The CDR3 DNA follows: TGTGCCACGAGCTTGGGTACAAGCACCTACGAGCAGTACTTC.

There are a few counts of this clonotype. This rearrangement joins TRBV7-9 to TRBJ1-1; D gene uncertain. Germline V gene lookup returns CDR1 SEHNR and CDR2 FQNEAQ (reference sequence). V lost 5 bases to trimming and J lost 10 bases, with 14 bases between them. The CDR3 covers 12 residues. As DNA, the CDR3 is TGTGCCAGCAGCGGAGGCCGGGAGGGAGCTTTCTTT. Its protein product is CASSGGREGAFF.

CDR3: CATGAKSSYNEQFF. CDR3 DNA sequence: TGTGCCACGGGGGCGAAAAGCTCCTACAATGAGCAGTTCTTC. V gene TRBV19 combines with J gene TRBJ2-1; either TRBD1 or TRBD2 may fit D (6 bases each). With 10 bases removed from V and 0 bases from J, the gap between germline ends came to 13 bases. Germline CDR1 LNHDA, CDR2 SQIVND (reference sequence). This CDR3 comprises 14 residues. Supplemented by reference TRBV19 and TRBJ2-1, the full variable domain reads DGGITQSPKYLFRKEGQNVTLSCEQNLNHDAMYWYRQDPGQGLRLIYYSQIVNDFQKGDIAEGYSVSREKKESFPLTVTSAQKNPTAFYLCATGAKSSYNEQFFGPGTRLTVL.

The chain uses TRBV10-3 and TRBJ1-4, with D possibly matching TRBD1 (5 bases). The ends were cut back, 0 bases at V and 4 bases at J, with 9 bases in the middle. Germline CDR1 ENHRY, CDR2 SYGVKD. This CDR3 is 15 amino acids long. This CDR3 reads CAISESRQNNEKLFF. Here the CDR3 DNA reads TGTGCCATCAGTGAGTCGAGACAGAATAATGAAAAACTGTTTTTT.

This clonotype has just a few counts. The chain carries TRBV5-1 and TRBJ2-2; D call uncertain. The length of the CDR3 is 15 residues. Trimming took off 3 bases at V and 5 bases at J, with 14 bases between the two ends. Germline V gene data show CDR1 as SGHRS and CDR2 as YFSETQ. CDR3 sequence reads: CASSYEAMGTGELFF. The DNA for the CDR3 is TGCGCCAGCAGCTATGAGGCCATGGGGACCGGGGAGCTGTTTTTT.

This clonotype was detected a few times. The chain joins TRBV7-9 to TRBJ1-4; 9 nucleotides line up with TRBD1. Germline CDR1 is SEHNR and CDR2 is FQNEAQ (reference sequence). The V gene end was trimmed by 5 bases and the J gene end by 8 bases; junction bases not matched to a gene: 9. The CDR3 sequence is 15 residues long. This CDR3 reads CASSRPGQGGEKLFF. As DNA, the CDR3 is TGTGCCAGCAGCCGACCGGGACAGGGTGGGGAAAAACTGTTTTTT.

About this clonotype itself: A junction end diverges from the germline sequence, so it may reflect a read error. This CDR3 is CATWGKYTDTQCF. In DNA, the CDR3 is TGTGCCACCTGGGGTAAATACACAGATACGCAGTGTTTT. The chain recombines TRBV6-1 with TRBJ2-3; D is ambiguous. The CDR3 is made up of 13 amino acids. Germline V gives CDR1 MNHNS, CDR2 SASEGT.

This chain uses TRBV4-3 with TRBJ2-1; 11 bases align to TRBD1. The V segment lost 1 base and the J segment 7 bases; nucleotides outside the gene matches: 3. Per the germline V gene, CDR1 is LGHNA and CDR2 is YSLEER. This CDR3 comprises 15 residues. The CDR3 loop is CASSQGGTGGNEQFF. CDR3 nucleotide sequence: TGCGCCAGCAGCCAAGGGGGGACAGGGGGGAATGAGCAGTTCTTC.

The rearrangement links TRBV6-2 or TRBV6-3 to TRBJ2-1; weak D call: TRBD2 (5 bases). The V end lost 9 bases, the J end lost 2 bases, and 11 bases lay between the germline ends. The CDR3 length is 13 residues. CDR1 MNHEY and CDR2 SVGEGT come from the germline V gene. The DNA of the CDR3 is TGTGCCAGTACTAGTCAACCCTACAATGAGCAGTTCTTC. Its protein product is CASTSQPYNEQFF.

There are a few counts of this clonotype. The chain carries TRBV3-1 and TRBJ2-1, with 10 bases identical to TRBD2. Germline-derived CDR1 and CDR2 are LGHDT and YNNKEL (reference sequence). V shed 0 bases, J shed 3 bases, and the junction held 11 bases outside the gene matches. CDR3 length equals 19 residues. For the CDR3, the DNA is TGTGCCAGCAGCCAAGATGCCCTAGCGGGGGCAGGGGGCTACAATGAGCAGTTCTTC. Translated, it gives CASSQDALAGAGGYNEQFF.

This chain links TRBV12-3 or TRBV12-4 with TRBJ1-2, with a possible D match to TRBD1 (6 bases). Trimming stripped 2 bases from V and 4 bases from J, with 11 bases between. This CDR3 region has 14 residues. The CDR3 protein is CASSLIVTGYGYTF. The CDR3 DNA is TGTGCCAGCAGTTTAATCGTGACAGGCTATGGCTACACCTTC.

The chain is built from TRBV4-1 and TRBJ1-1; D remains ambiguous. Trimming removed 1 base from V and 8 bases from J, with 11 bases in between. Germline CDR1 MGHRA, CDR2 YSYEKL. The CDR3 length is 13 residues. This chain's CDR3 is CASSQVWAGEAFF. Written as DNA, the CDR3 is TGCGCCAGCAGCCAAGTGTGGGCCGGAGAAGCTTTCTTT.

V and J are TRBV19 and TRBJ2-1; no clear D. Germline CDR1 and CDR2: LNHDA and SQIVND (reference sequence). The V end lost 3 bases, the J end lost 8 bases, and 11 bases lay between the germline ends. The CDR3 covers 13 residues. The CDR3 region is CASSIWEGDEQFF. CDR3 bases: TGTGCCAGTAGTATTTGGGAAGGCGATGAGCAGTTCTTC.

V and J are TRBV7-9 and TRBJ2-2, with unresolved D. V lost 5 bases to trimming and J lost 4 bases, with 17 bases between them. Germline V gene lookup returns CDR1 SEHNR and CDR2 FQNEAQ (reference sequence). This CDR3 spans 16 amino acids. The CDR3 nucleotides read TGTGCCAGCAGCCCCCGAGGCGAACTTTTCACCGGGGAGCTGTTTTTT. Its translation: CASSPRGELFTGELFF.

The chain links TRBV7-9 to TRBJ2-1; 7 nucleotides match TRBD2. This CDR3 spans 11 amino acids. Per the germline V gene, CDR1 is SEHNR and CDR2 is FQNEAQ (reference sequence). The CDR3 spells CAGLGSPGQFF. CDR3 nucleotides: TGTGCAGGACTAGGGTCGCCTGGGCAGTTCTTC.

This clonotype turned up a few times. The chain uses TRBV7-8 and TRBJ1-2; D gene ambiguous. The CDR3 sequence is 15 residues long. V was trimmed by 0 bases and J by 0 bases, leaving 8 bases between them. Germline V CDR1 and CDR2: SGHVS, FQNEAQ. The CDR3 region has the DNA TGTGCCAGCAGCTTAGCCGCCGGACCTAACTATGGCTACACCTTC. This encodes CASSLAAGPNYGYTF.

This clonotype was recorded a few times. The V call is TRBV27, the J call TRBJ2-1, with D possibly being TRBD2 (7 bases). The CDR3 consists of 15 residues. Trimming shortened V by 5 bases and J by 0 bases, and 11 bases separated the two germline ends. CDR1 MNHEY and CDR2 SMNVEV come from the germline V gene (reference sequence). Here the CDR3 reads CASSGGGGSYNEQFF. CDR3 nucleotide sequence: TGTGCCAGCAGTGGGGGCGGGGGCTCCTACAATGAGCAGTTCTTC.

V gene TRBV27 combines with J gene TRBJ2-1; 12 bases agree with TRBD2. Germline CDR1 reads MNHEY; CDR2 reads SMNVEV (reference sequence). This CDR3 has 15 residues. Trimming removed 3 bases from V and 6 bases from J; junction bases left unmatched: 3. The CDR3 DNA follows: TGTGCCAGCAGTTTCGGACTAGCGGGGTTCAATGAGCAGTTCTTC. Encoded protein: CASSFGLAGFNEQFF.

The chain uses TRBV10-3 and TRBJ2-7, with 7 bases aligning to TRBD1. CDR3 size: 15 residues. The V segment lost 8 bases and the J segment 3 bases; nucleotides outside the gene matches: 13. Germline V lookup: CDR1 ENHRY, CDR2 SYGVKD. The CDR3 nucleotides are TGTGCCATCGGGGGAGTGACTCGACAGGGCTACGAGCAGTACGTC. Translation gives CAIGGVTRQGYEQYV.

The table lists this clonotype with a few counts. This rearrangement joins TRBV5-5 to TRBJ2-1, with D uncertain. The CDR3 loop spans 18 amino acids. V was trimmed by 4 bases and J by 6 bases, leaving 26 bases between them. Germline V gene data show CDR1 as SGHKS and CDR2 as YYEKEE (reference sequence). CDR3 nucleotides: TGTGCCAGCAGCCCGATTGCGTCACCCGGGCAGAACATCAATGAGCAGTTCTTC. Translated, it gives CASSPIASPGQNINEQFF.

This clonotype has just a few counts. This chain connects TRBV2 to TRBJ1-2; 9 bases agree with TRBD1. The CDR3 spans 12 residues. J lost 3 bases, V lost 10 bases, and 3 bases had no gene match. CDR1 is SNHLY, CDR2 FYNNEI, per germline. CDR3 sequence: CAIRTGDYGYTF. Here the CDR3 DNA reads TGTGCCATTAGGACAGGGGACTATGGCTACACCTTC.

The chain uses TRBV7-3 and TRBJ2-1; TRBD2 matches at 9 bases. Trimming removed 4 bases from V and 4 bases from J; junction bases left unmatched: 8. The CDR3 is 16 residues long. Looked up from germline, CDR1 is SGHTA and CDR2 is FQGTGA. Here the CDR3 reads CASSSSAGGGYNEQFF. The CDR3 nucleotides are TGTGCCAGCAGCTCATCAGCGGGGGGAGGTTACAATGAGCAGTTCTTC.

This chain joins TRBV28 and TRBJ1-2; TRBD1 aligns across 10 bases. CDR3 length: 13 residues. CDR1 is MDHEN and CDR2 is SYDVKM in the germline V gene. The J segment lost 7 bases and the V segment lost 7 bases, leaving 6 bases of the junction unmatched. CDR3 DNA sequence: TGTGCCAGCATCAGACAGGGGGCACTTGGCTACACCTTC. The encoded protein is CASIRQGALGYTF.

The chain joins TRBV27 to TRBJ2-3, with D possibly being TRBD1 or TRBD2 (6 bases each). Trimming removed 6 bases at V and 0 bases at J, with 22 bases between. Germline CDR1 is MNHEY and CDR2 is SMNVEV (reference sequence). This CDR3 has 18 amino acids. In DNA, the CDR3 is TGTGCCAGCAGATCCGGCTGGGGGGCCCTAGGTAGCACAGATACGCAGTATTTT. Protein sequence: CASRSGWGALGSTDTQYF.

The V and J genes are TRBV7-8 and TRBJ1-5; D might be TRBD1 (5 bases). V lost 4 bases and J 9 bases, leaving 19 bases between the germline ends. CDR1 is SGHVS and CDR2 is FQNEAQ in the germline V gene. The CDR3 runs to 15 residues. The CDR3 protein is CASSSGGDGLWPQHF. The CDR3, as DNA: TGTGCCAGCAGCTCCGGGGGGGACGGACTGTGGCCCCAGCATTTT.

A remark on this clonotype: This sequence may be a read error, since a much larger clone differs from it by one base. The genes are TRBV7-8 and TRBJ1-4, with 9 bases lining up with TRBD1. Germline values: CDR1 SGHVS, CDR2 FQNEAQ. The CDR3 covers 17 residues. CDR3 sequence reads: CASSIRGDRDRDEKLLF. In DNA, the CDR3 is TGTGCCAGCAGCATAAGGGGGGACCGGGACAGGGATGAAAAACTGTTGTTT.